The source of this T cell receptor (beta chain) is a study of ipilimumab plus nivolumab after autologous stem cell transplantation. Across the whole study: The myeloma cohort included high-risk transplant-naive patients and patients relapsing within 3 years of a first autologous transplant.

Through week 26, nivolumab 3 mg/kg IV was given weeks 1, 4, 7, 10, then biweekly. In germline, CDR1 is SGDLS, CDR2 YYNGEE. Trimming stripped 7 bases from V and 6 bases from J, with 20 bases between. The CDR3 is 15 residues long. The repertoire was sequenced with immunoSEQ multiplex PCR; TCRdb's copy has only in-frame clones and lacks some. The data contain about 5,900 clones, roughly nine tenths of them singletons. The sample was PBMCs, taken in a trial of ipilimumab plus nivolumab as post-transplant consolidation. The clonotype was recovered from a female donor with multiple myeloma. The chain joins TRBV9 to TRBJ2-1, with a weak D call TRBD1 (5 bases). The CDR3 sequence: CASQARAGSPNEQFF. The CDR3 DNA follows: TGTGCCAGCCAGGCCCGGGCAGGGTCCCCCAATGAGCAGTTCTTC.